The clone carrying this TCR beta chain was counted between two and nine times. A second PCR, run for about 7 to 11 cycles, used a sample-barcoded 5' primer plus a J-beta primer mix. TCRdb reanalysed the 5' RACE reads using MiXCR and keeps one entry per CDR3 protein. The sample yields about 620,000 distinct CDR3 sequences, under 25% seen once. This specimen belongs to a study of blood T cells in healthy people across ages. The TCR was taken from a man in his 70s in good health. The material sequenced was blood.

CDR3 nucleotides: TGTGCCAGCAGTTTTTTTAGCCCCGGGGAGCTGTTTTTT. Amino acid sequence: CASSFFSPGELFF. The gene calls are TRBV6-2 or TRBV6-3 and TRBJ2-2; D not resolved. Germline lookup yields CDR1 MNHEY and CDR2 SVGEGT. The V end lost 4 bases, the J end lost 6 bases, and 9 bases lay between the germline ends. This CDR3 contains 13 residues.